This T cell receptor beta chain derives from a study of blood T cell repertoires in COVID-19. Looking at the study overall: Sample material is recorded as cDNA or gDNA derived from T cells, B-cell-depleted T cells, or PBMCs.

Everyone who took part was about 18 to 89 years old, and they came from 20 to 25 US areas. In assigning cohorts, the study relied on participant-reported clinical history. Germline V gives CDR1 ENHRY, CDR2 SYGVKD. Unmatched junction bases numbered 10, after V lost 10 bases and J lost 10 bases. The CDR3 covers 12 residues. Assay used: immunoSEQ multiplex PCR; TCRdb lists only in-frame clones, some missing. This table has approximately 440,000 clones, around 90% appearing once. The clonotype originates from a man younger than 35 who had recovered from COVID-19. Material for sequencing was PBMCs or T cells enriched from blood (not recorded which). The chain joins TRBV10-3 to TRBJ2-1, with 7 bases aligning to TRBD1. The CDR3 here is CATAGGIQEQFF. CDR3 coding DNA: TGTGCCACGGCAGGGGGAATTCAAGAGCAGTTCTTC.